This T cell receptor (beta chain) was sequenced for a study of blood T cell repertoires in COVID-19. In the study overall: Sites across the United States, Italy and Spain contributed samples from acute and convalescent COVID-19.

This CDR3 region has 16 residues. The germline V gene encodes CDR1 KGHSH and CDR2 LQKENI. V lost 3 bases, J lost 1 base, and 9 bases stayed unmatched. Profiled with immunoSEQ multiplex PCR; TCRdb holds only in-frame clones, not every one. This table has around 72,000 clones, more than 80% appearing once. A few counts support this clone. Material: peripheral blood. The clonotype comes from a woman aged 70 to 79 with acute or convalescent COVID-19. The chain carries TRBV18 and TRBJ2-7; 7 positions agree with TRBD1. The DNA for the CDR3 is TGTGCCAGCTCACCCTTATACCGGGACAGTTCCTACGAGCAGTACTTC. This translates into CASSPLYRDSSYEQYF.